These 9 T cell receptor beta chains were sequenced from one sample in a study of neurological immune-mediated disorders. TCRdb re-analysed the 5' RACE reads in MiXCR, keeping a single row per CDR3 protein. The sample contains roughly 74,000 distinct CDR3 sequences, less than 5.5% of which appear only once. The sequenced material came from PBMCs. The receptors were gathered from a man between 18 and 29 years old with multiple sclerosis.

This clonotype was detected many times. The junction departs from germline at one end; a sequencing error may be responsible. The rearrangement links TRBV6-2 or TRBV6-3 to TRBJ1-5; 7 bases align to TRBD1. Per germline, CDR1 MNHEY and CDR2 SVGEGT. The CDR3 has 14 residues. DNA of the CDR3: TGTGCCAGCAGTTCCGGGACAGCGAGTCAGCCCCAGAATTTT. Translation gives CASSSGTASQPQNF.

In this sample, this clonotype turned up many times. The chain carries TRBV5-1 and TRBJ2-1; TRBD1 aligns across 9 bases. Germline CDR1 SGHRS, CDR2 YFSETQ. This CDR3 has 18 amino acids. After removal of 4 bases from V and 7 bases from J, the junction contained 18 bases not matched to a gene. The CDR3 loop reads CASSPIMNVGTGWNEQFF. The CDR3 DNA is TGCGCCAGCAGCCCTATCATGAACGTCGGGACAGGGTGGAATGAGCAGTTCTTC.

A few counts support this clonotype. The chain couples TRBV5-1 to TRBJ1-1; no firm D call. V was cut by 7 bases and J by 2 bases, with 12 bases left in between. Looked up from germline, CDR1 is SGHRS and CDR2 is YFSETQ. This CDR3 has 13 amino acids. CDR3 in amino acids: CASRGVVNTEAFF. DNA for the CDR3: TGCGCCAGCCGGGGTGTGGTAAACACTGAAGCTTTCTTT.

This clonotype came up many times. This chain uses TRBV5-1 with TRBJ2-2; TRBD2 matches 11 bases. The CDR3 contains 16 residues. V dropped 4 bases and J dropped 2; count of bases not matched to a gene: 4. Germline assignment: CDR1 SGHRS and CDR2 YFSETQ. CDR3 residues: CASSATSGGNTGELFF. The CDR3 nucleotides read TGCGCCAGCAGCGCTACTAGCGGGGGAAACACCGGGGAGCTGTTTTTT.

This clonotype was picked up many times. The V gene is TRBV5-5, the J gene TRBJ2-3; D is perhaps TRBD1 (5 bases). This CDR3 comprises 15 residues. The V gene lost 2 bases and the J gene lost 1 base, with 11 bases spanning the gap. Germline V gene lookup returns CDR1 SGHKS and CDR2 YYEKEE (reference sequence). CDR3 in DNA: TGTGCCAGCAGCTTAGTACAGGCCCGCACAGATACGCAGTATTTT. As protein: CASSLVQARTDTQYF.

This clonotype was picked up many times. The rearrangement joins TRBV6-2 or TRBV6-3 to TRBJ2-6; no definite D call. This CDR3 has 15 amino acids. V lost 5 bases, J lost 0 bases, and 8 bases lay in between. Germline values: CDR1 MNHEY, CDR2 SVGEGT. The CDR3 nucleotides read TGTGCCAGCAGTCTGACGGACTCTGGGGCCAACGTCCTGACTTTC. Its protein is CASSLTDSGANVLTF.

This clonotype was detected ten times or more. The rearrangement uses TRBV5-5 and TRBJ1-5; the D gene is possibly TRBD1 (5 bases). Germline CDR1 is SGHKS and CDR2 is YYEKEE (reference sequence). The length of the CDR3 is 16 residues. Trimming stripped 5 bases from V and 3 bases from J, with 18 bases between. CDR3 in amino acids: CASSPTTGTPNQPQHF. The CDR3 DNA follows: TGTGCCAGCAGTCCTACCACAGGCACCCCCAATCAGCCCCAGCATTTT.

This clonotype has at least ten counts. The chain couples TRBV7-2 to TRBJ1-4; 7 nucleotides align to TRBD1. Germline values: CDR1 SGHTA, CDR2 FQGNSA. With 5 bases clipped from V and 8 bases from J, the junction kept 11 bases outside the gene matches. The CDR3 totals 15 residues. The CDR3 spells CASSPQVTGSEKLFF. The CDR3 region has the DNA TGTGCCAGCAGCCCCCAAGTGACAGGGAGCGAAAAACTGTTTTTT. The full variable domain, with the rest looked up from reference TRBV7-2 and TRBJ1-4, is GAGVSQSPSNKVTEKGKDVELRCDPISGHTALYWYRQSLGQGLEFLIYFQGNSAPDKSGLPSDRFSAERTGGSVSTLTIQRTQQEDSAVYLCASSPQVTGSEKLFFGSGTQLSVL.

There are many counts of this clonotype. The chain links TRBV20-1 to TRBJ2-7; 8 nucleotides line up with TRBD2. The CDR3 has 14 amino acids. V trimming: 4 bases; J trimming: 7 bases; junction bases outside the gene matches: 12. Germline loops: CDR1 DFQATT, CDR2 SNEGSKA (reference sequence). CDR3 coding DNA: TGCAGTGCTACGAGGGCTAGCGGGTGGGATGAGCAGTACTTC. It is translated as CSATRASGWDEQYF.